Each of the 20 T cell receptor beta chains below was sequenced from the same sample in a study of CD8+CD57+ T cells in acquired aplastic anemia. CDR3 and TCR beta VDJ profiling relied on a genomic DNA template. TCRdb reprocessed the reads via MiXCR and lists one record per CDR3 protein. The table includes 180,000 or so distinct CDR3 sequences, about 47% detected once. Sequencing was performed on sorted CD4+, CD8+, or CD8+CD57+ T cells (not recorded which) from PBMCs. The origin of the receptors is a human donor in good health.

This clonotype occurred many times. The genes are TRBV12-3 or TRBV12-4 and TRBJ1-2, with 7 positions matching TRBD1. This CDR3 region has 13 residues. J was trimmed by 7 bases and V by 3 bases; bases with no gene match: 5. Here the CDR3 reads CASSFGGGRGYTF. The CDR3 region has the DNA TGTGCCAGCAGTTTTGGAGGGGGCCGTGGCTACACCTTC.

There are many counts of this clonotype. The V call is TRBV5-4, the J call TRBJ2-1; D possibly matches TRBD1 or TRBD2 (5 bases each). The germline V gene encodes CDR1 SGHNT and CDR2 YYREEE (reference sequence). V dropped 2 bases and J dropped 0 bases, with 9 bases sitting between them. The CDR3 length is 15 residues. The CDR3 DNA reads TGTGCCAGCAGCTTTTCGGGACGCTCCTACAATGAGCAGTTCTTC. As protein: CASSFSGRSYNEQFF.

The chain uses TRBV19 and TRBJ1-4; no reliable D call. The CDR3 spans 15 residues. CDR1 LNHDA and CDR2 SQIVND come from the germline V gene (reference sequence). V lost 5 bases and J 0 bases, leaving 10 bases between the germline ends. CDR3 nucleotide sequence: TGTGCCAGTAGTGTATACAGTACAACTAATGAAAAACTGTTTTTT. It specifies CASSVYSTTNEKLFF.

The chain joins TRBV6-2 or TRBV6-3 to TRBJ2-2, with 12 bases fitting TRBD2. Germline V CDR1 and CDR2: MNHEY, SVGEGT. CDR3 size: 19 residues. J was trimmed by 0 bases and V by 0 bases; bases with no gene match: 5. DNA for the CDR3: TGTGCCAGCAGTTACTCTTCGCTAGCGGGAGGGCCGAACACCGGGGAGCTGTTTTTT. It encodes CASSYSSLAGGPNTGELFF.

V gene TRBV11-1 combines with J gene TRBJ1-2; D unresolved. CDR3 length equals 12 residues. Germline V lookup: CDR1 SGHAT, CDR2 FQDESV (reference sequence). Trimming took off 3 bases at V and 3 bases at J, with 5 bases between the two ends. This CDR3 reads CASSFDYYGYTF. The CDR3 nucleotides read TGTGCCAGCAGCTTTGACTACTATGGCTACACCTTC.

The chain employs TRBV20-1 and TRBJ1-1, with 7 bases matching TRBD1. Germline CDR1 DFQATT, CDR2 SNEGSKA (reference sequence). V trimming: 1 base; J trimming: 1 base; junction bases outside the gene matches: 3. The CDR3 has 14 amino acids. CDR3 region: CSARGGTANTEAFF. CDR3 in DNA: TGCAGTGCTAGAGGCGGGACAGCGAACACTGAAGCTTTCTTT.

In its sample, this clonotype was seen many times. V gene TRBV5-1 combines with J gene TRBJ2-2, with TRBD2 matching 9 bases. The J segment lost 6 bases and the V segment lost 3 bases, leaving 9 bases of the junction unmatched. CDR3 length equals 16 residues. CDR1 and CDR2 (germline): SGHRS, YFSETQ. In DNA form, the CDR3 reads TGCGCCAGCAGCTCAGCGGCGGGAGGGCCCGCCGGGGAGCTGTTTTTT. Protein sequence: CASSSAAGGPAGELFF. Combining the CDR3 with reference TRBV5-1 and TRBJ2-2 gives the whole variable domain KAGVTQTPRYLIKTRGQQVTLSCSPISGHRSVSWYQQTPGQGLQFLFEYFSETQRNKGNFPGRFSGRQFSNSRSEMNVSTLELGDSALYLCASSSAAGGPAGELFFGEGSRLTVL.

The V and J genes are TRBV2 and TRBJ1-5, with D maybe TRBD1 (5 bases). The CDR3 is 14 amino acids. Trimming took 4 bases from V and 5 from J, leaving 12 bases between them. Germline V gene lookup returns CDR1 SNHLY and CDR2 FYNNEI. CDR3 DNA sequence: TGTGCCAGCAGTGGGCCAGGGCAGGATCAGCCCCAGCATTTT. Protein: CASSGPGQDQPQHF. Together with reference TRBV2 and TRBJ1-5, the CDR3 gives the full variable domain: EPEVTQTPSHQVTQMGQEVILRCVPISNHLYFYWYRQILGQKVEFLVSFYNNEISEKSEIFDDQFSVERPDGSNFTLKIRSTKLEDSAMYFCASSGPGQDQPQHFGDGTRLSIL.

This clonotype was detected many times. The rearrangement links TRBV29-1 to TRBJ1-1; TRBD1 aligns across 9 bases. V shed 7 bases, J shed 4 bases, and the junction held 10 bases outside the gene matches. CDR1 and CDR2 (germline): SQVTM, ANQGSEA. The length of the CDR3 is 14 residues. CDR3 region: CSAVQGARGTEAFF. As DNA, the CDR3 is TGCAGCGCCGTACAGGGGGCCCGGGGCACTGAAGCTTTCTTT.

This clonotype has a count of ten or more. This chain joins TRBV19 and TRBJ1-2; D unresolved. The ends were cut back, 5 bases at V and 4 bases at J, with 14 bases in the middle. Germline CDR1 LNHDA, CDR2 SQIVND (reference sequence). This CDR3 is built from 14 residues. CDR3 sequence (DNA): TGTGCCAGTAGTTGGGCACCACCTGCCTATGGCTACACCTTC. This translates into CASSWAPPAYGYTF.

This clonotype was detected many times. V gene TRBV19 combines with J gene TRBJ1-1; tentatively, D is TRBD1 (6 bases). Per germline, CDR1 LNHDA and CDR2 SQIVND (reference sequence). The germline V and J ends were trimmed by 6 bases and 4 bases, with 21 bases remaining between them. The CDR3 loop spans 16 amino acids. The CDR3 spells CASSAERGNSGTEAFF. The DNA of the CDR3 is TGTGCCAGTAGCGCGGAGAGGGGGAATTCGGGCACTGAAGCTTTCTTT.

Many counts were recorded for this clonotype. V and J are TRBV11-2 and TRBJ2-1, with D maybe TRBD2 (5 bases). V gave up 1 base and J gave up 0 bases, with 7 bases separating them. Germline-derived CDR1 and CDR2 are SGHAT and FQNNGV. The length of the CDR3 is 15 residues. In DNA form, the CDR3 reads TGTGCCAGCAGCTTAGTAGCGAACTCCTACAATGAGCAGTTCTTC. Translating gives CASSLVANSYNEQFF.

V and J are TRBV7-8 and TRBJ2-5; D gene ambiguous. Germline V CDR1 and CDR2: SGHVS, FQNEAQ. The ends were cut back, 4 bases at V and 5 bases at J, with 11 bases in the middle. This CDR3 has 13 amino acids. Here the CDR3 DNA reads TGTGCCAGCAGCTCAATGGGTAGGGAGACCCAGTACTTC. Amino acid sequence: CASSSMGRETQYF. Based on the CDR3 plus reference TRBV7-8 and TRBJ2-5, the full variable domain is GAGVSQSPRYKVAKRGQDVALRCDPISGHVSLFWYQQALGQGPEFLTYFQNEAQLDKSGLPSDRFFAERPEGSVSTLKIQRTQQEDSAVYLCASSSMGRETQYFGPGTRLLVL.

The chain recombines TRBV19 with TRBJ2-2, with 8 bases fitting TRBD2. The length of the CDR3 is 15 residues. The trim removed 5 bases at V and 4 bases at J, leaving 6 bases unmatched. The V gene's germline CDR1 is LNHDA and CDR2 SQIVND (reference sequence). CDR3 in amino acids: CASSLREVGTGELFF. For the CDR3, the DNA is TGTGCCAGTAGTCTGCGGGAGGTCGGCACCGGGGAGCTGTTTTTT.

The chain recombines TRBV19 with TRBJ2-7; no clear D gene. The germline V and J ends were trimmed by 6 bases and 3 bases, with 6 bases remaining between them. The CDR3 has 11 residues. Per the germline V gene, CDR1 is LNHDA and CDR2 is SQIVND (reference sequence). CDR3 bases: TGTGCCAGTAGGGGCCACTACGAGCAGTACTTC. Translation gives CASRGHYEQYF. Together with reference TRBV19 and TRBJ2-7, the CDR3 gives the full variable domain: DGGITQSPKYLFRKEGQNVTLSCEQNLNHDAMYWYRQDPGQGLRLIYYSQIVNDFQKGDIAEGYSVSREKKESFPLTVTSAQKNPTAFYLCASRGHYEQYFGPGTRLTVT.

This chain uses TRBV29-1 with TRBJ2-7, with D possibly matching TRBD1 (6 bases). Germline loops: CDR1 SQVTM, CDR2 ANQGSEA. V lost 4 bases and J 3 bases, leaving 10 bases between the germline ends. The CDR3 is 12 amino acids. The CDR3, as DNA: TGCAGCGTTGCGGGACATAACTACGAGCAGTACTTC. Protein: CSVAGHNYEQYF.

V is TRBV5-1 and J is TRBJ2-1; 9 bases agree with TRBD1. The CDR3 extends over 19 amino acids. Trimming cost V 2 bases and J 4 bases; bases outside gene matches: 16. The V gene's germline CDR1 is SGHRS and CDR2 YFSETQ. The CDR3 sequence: CASSLGLLGSGQGYNEQFF. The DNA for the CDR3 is TGCGCCAGCAGCTTAGGTCTCCTAGGATCGGGACAGGGATACAATGAGCAGTTCTTC.

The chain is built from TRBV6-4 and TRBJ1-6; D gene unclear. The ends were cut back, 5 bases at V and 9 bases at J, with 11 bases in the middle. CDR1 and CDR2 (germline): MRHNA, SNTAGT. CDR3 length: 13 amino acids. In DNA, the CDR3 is TGTGCCAGCAGTTCCAGGTACGGTTCACCCCTCCACTTT. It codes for CASSSRYGSPLHF.

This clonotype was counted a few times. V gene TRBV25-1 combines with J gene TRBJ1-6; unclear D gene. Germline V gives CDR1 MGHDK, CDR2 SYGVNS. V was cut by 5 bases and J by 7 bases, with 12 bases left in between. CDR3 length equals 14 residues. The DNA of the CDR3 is TGTGCCAGCAGTTATGGGAGTTGGAATTCACCCCTCCACTTT. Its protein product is CASSYGSWNSPLHF.

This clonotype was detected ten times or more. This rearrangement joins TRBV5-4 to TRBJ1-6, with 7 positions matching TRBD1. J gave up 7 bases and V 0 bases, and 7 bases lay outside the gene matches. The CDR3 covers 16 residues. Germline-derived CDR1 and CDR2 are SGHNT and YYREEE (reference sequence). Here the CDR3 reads CASSLGQGMGNSPLHF. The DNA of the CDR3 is TGTGCCAGCAGCTTGGGACAGGGTATGGGGAATTCACCCCTCCACTTT.